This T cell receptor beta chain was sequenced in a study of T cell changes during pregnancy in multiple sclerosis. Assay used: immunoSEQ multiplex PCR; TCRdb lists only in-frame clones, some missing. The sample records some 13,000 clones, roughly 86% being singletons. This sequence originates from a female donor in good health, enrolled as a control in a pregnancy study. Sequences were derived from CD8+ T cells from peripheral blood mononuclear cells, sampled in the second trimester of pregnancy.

The CDR3 sequence: CASRQEGEQYF. Written as DNA, the CDR3 is TGTGCCAGCCGACAAGAGGGCGAGCAGTACTTC. The V and J genes are TRBV7-9 and TRBJ2-7, with a possible D match to TRBD2 (5 bases). V was trimmed by 8 bases and J by 6 bases, leaving 11 bases between them. The CDR3 sequence is 11 residues long. CDR1 SEHNR and CDR2 FQNEAQ come from the germline V gene (reference sequence).